Described below is a single T cell receptor beta chain sequence and its context. The CDR3 loop spans 15 amino acids. Trimming took 1 base from V and 4 from J, leaving 11 bases between them. Germline-derived CDR1 and CDR2 are SGHTA and FQGNSA. TCRdb's copy holds only in-frame clones and misses some; the assay was immunoSEQ multiplex PCR. Of around 55,000 clones in the sample, roughly 95% were seen once. The sample originates from a study of control samples from healthy donors and cancer patients. This clonotype was obtained from a woman aged 18-35 years in good health. Sequencing was done on a sample of blood. J is TRBJ1-5 and V is TRBV7-2, with D perhaps TRBD1 (6 bases). The CDR3 region is CASSLGRGLNQPQHF. The CDR3 bases are TGTGCCAGCAGCTTAGGCAGGGGCTTAAATCAGCCCCAGCATTTT.